The clone carrying this TCR beta chain was found many times. iRepertoire HTBI primers and Arm-PCR of CDR3 regions built TCR beta libraries. TCRdb recomputed calls from the multiplex PCR reads with MiXCR, one row per CDR3 protein. The data hold 400,000 to 500,000 distinct CDR3 sequences, with 12% to 15% observed a single time. Time point specified: newly diagnosed GD, antithyroid drugs for less than 3 months. PBMC-extracted RNA yielded the TCR library. The data were obtained in a study of regulatory T cells in long-lasting Graves disease. The sample was also reused in another study, on T cells in Graves' hyperthyroidism and ophthalmopathy.

Sequences were derived from peripheral blood mononuclear cells (PBMCs), sampled at new diagnosis, from a patient treated with antithyroid drugs. The sequence was obtained from a woman between 50 and 59 years old with Graves disease.

As DNA, the CDR3 is TGTGCCAGCAGCCATAATGAACCAAGGCTCGAGACCCAGTACTTC. Translation gives CASSHNEPRLETQYF. The gene calls are TRBV28 and TRBJ2-5, with D unresolved. Germline CDR1 MDHEN, CDR2 SYDVKM. Trimming took off 6 bases at V and 5 bases at J, with 19 bases between the two ends. The CDR3 spans 15 residues.